The clone carrying this T cell receptor (beta chain) was picked up many times. This sample is part of a study of T cells after yellow fever vaccination. CDR3 length equals 15 residues. Trimming cost V 3 bases and J 0 bases, with 8 bases left between them. From germline, CDR1 is MNHEY and CDR2 SVGEGT. 5'RACE template switching generated TCR cDNA, adding a universal primer site and UMIs. TCRdb used MiXCR to reprocess the 5' RACE reads, holding one entry per CDR3 protein. The table shows around 360,000 distinct CDR3 sequences, with 11% occurring only once. This receptor was taken from a man between 18 and 29 years old who received the YFV17D yellow fever vaccine. The chain combines TRBV6-2 or TRBV6-3 with TRBJ2-2, with D unclear. Sequences were derived from PBMCs, sampled on the day of the first yellow fever vaccination. The CDR3 is CASSYGSTNTGELFF. The CDR3 coding sequence is TGTGCCAGCAGTTATGGGTCCACGAACACCGGGGAGCTGTTTTTT.